This TCR beta chain was sequenced for a study of shared clonotypes between healthy human individuals. A word on this clone: As yet, its antigen is unknown.

It was across several immunoSEQ plates that each subset's genomic DNA was evenly split. Using immunoSEQ multiplex PCR, the repertoire was profiled, and TCRdb retains in-frame clones only, with some absent. The sample lists about 2 million clones, over 85% seen once, with roughly 1% in the top ten. The naive CD8 subset, CD45RO-negative cells positively selected for CCR7, excluded terminally differentiated effector memory CD45RA+ cells. Whole-study findings and limits: Represented diversity (both genetic and exposure-history) was limited by the small number of donors. Even with large depth, rarefaction showed that sorted-subset sequencing was incomplete. Lower generation probabilities were found for non-shared clonotypes than for those shared by all four donors.

Trimming took 1 base from V and 2 from J, leaving 15 bases between them. CDR1 is SGDLS, CDR2 YYNGEE, per germline. The CDR3 totals 17 residues. The TCR sequence derives from a man in his late teens or twenties in good health. The specimen was naive CD8+ T cells sorted from blood. The V call is TRBV9, the J call TRBJ2-2; D may be TRBD1 (6 bases). The CDR3 reads CASSVSLDRANTGELFF. The CDR3 DNA sequence: TGTGCCAGCAGCGTATCTCTGGACAGAGCCAACACCGGGGAGCTGTTTTTT.